Listed below are T cell receptor beta chains from one sample, sequenced in a study of OX40 agonist ivuxolimab in advanced cancers. The assay was immunoSEQ multiplex PCR, and TCRdb's table has in-frame clones only and misses some. The sample comprises nearly 65,000 clones, about 91% of which are singletons, and 4.2% rests with the top ten. The sample here was CD4+ or CD8+ T cells sorted from blood, taken in a trial of the OX40 agonist ivuxolimab. Receptors were obtained from an adult with an advanced solid tumor such as melanoma, head and neck, liver or kidney cancer. Both conserved end residues are part of each CDR3. Fields, in order: V gene, D gene, clone size, J gene, CDR3 protein, CDR3 DNA. D genes are given only for firm matches. Rows give clone size only sometimes, using once, few, many, or a class for an expanded clone.

>TRBV5-1|-|-|TRBJ2-2
CASSLSSGMGWNTGELFF
TGCGCCAGCAGCTTGTCATCAGGAATGGGTTGGAACACCGGGGAGCTGTTTTTT
>TRBV29-1|TRBD2|-|TRBJ2-7
CSQRAGGGEYEQYF
TGCAGCCAACGGGCGGGCGGGGGGGAGTACGAGCAGTACTTC
>TRBV6-5|TRBD2|-|TRBJ2-7
CASSYSVASGNEQYF
TGTGCCAGCAGTTACTCCGTCGCTAGCGGAAACGAGCAGTACTTC
>TRBV13|-|-|TRBJ1-1
CASNMGDGTEAFF
TGTGCCAGCAATATGGGGGATGGCACTGAAGCTTTCTTT
>TRBV7-9|TRBD2|-|TRBJ2-1
CASSPPSGGSSYNEQFF
TGTGCCAGCAGCCCACCCTCTGGCGGGAGCTCCTACAATGAGCAGTTCTTC
>TRBV7-9|-|-|TRBJ2-1
CASSSRGRIHEQFF
TGTGCCAGCAGCTCTCGTGGCCGGATCCATGAGCAGTTCTTC
>TRBV27|-|-|TRBJ2-7
CASRQGGEGYEQYF
TGTGCCAGCAGGCAGGGTGGTGAGGGCTACGAGCAGTACTTC
>TRBV19|TRBD2|-|TRBJ2-1
CASSTGLANNEQFF
TGTGCCAGTAGTACGGGACTAGCCAACAATGAGCAGTTCTTC
>TRBV9|TRBD2|once|TRBJ2-1
CASSVDTGGTEQFF
TGTGCCAGCAGCGTAGATACGGGGGGTACTGAGCAGTTCTTC
>TRBV27|-|-|TRBJ2-2
CASSLLVWDGAGELFF
TGTGCCAGCAGTTTATTAGTCTGGGACGGTGCCGGGGAGCTGTTTTTT
>TRBV9|-|-|TRBJ1-2
CASSAKVGGRFGYTF
TGTGCCAGCAGCGCCAAGGTCGGGGGGCGATTTGGCTACACCTTC
>TRBV2|TRBD1|-|TRBJ2-7
CASERGQGFYEQYF
TGTGCCAGTGAGCGGGGACAGGGGTTCTACGAGCAGTACTTC
>TRBV9|TRBD2|-|TRBJ2-3
CASSVSGIFTDTQYF
TGTGCCAGCAGCGTAAGCGGGATCTTTACAGATACGCAGTATTTT
>TRBV2|TRBD2|once|TRBJ2-4
CASRGLAGENIQYF
TGTGCCAGCAGGGGGCTAGCGGGGGAAAACATTCAGTACTTC
>TRBV27|-|-|TRBJ1-2
CASSSWTVGGYTF
TGTGCCAGCAGTTCATGGACAGTAGGAGGCTACACCTTC
>TRBV5-5|TRBD1|-|TRBJ1-2
CASRGQASYGYTF
TGTGCCAGCAGGGGACAGGCATCCTATGGCTACACCTTC
>TRBV4-3|TRBD2|-|TRBJ2-2
CASSQREGLVFSNTGELFF
TGCGCCAGCAGCCAGCGGGAGGGCCTGGTCTTTTCGAACACCGGGGAGCTGTTTTTT
>TRBV7-9|-|few|TRBJ1-2
CASSNPTPYYGYTF
TGTGCCAGTTCGAACCCTACCCCCTACTATGGCTACACCTTC
>TRBV19|-|-|TRBJ2-6
CASSPGAGANVLTF
TGTGCCAGTAGCCCAGGGGCTGGGGCCAACGTCCTGACTTTC
>TRBV10-3|TRBD1|-|TRBJ2-1
CAIRESGTGGFDEQFF
TGTGCCATCAGAGAATCCGGGACAGGGGGTTTCGATGAGCAGTTCTTC
>TRBV5-1|-|-|TRBJ2-3
CASSPAGPSTDTQYF
TGCGCCAGCAGCCCGGCGGGCCCTAGCACAGATACGCAGTATTTT
>TRBV11-2|TRBD2|-|TRBJ2-4
CASSLGPGLAGGGNIQYF
TGTGCCAGCAGCTTAGGTCCGGGACTAGCGGGAGGTGGAAACATTCAGTACTTC
>TRBV15|TRBD1|-|TRBJ1-6
CATGDRENSPLHF
TGTGCCACCGGTGACAGGGAAAATTCACCCCTCCACTTT
>TRBV7-8|-|-|TRBJ1-6
CASSEGLDRTYNSPLHF
TGTGCCAGCAGCGAGGGTTTGGACAGAACCTATAATTCACCCCTCCACTTT
>TRBV5-5|-|-|TRBJ2-7
CASSPSVASYEQYF
TGTGCCAGCAGCCCGTCAGTGGCATCCTACGAGCAGTACTTC
>TRBV19|TRBD2|-|TRBJ2-5
CASSTARVAGGIQETQYF
TGTGCCAGTAGTACGGCTAGGGTAGCGGGAGGGATCCAAGAGACCCAGTACTTC
>TRBV5-3|TRBD2|-|TRBJ2-1
CARKVAGLAENEQFF
TGTGCCAGAAAGGTTGCAGGACTAGCTGAGAATGAGCAGTTCTTC
>TRBV13|-|-|TRBJ1-2
CASSDAGEMGGYTF
TGTGCCAGCAGCGACGCAGGGGAGATGGGAGGCTACACCTTC
>TRBV4-2|TRBD1|-|TRBJ1-4
CASNTGAANEKLFF
TGTGCCAGCAATACAGGGGCGGCTAATGAAAAACTGTTTTTT
>TRBV6-1|TRBD1|-|TRBJ1-5
CASSERTGAYQPQHF
TGTGCCAGCAGTGAACGGACAGGAGCCTATCAGCCCCAGCATTTT
>TRBV6-5|TRBD1|-|TRBJ1-3
CASSPTGGTGNTIYF
TGTGCCAGCAGCCCCACAGGGGGCACCGGAAACACCATATATTTT
>TRBV11-2|-|few|TRBJ2-7
CASSLVDSYEQYF
TGTGCCAGCAGCTTAGTGGACTCCTACGAGCAGTACTTC
>TRBV27|-|-|TRBJ1-1
CASSLLGNTEAFF
TGTGCCAGCAGTTTACTCGGCAACACTGAAGCTTTCTTT
>TRBV9|TRBD1|-|TRBJ1-2
CASSAGGNYGYTF
TGTGCCAGCAGCGCAGGGGGCAACTATGGCTACACCTTC
>TRBV7-6|TRBD1|-|TRBJ2-7
CASSLMDRELYEQYF
TGTGCCAGCAGCTTAATGGACAGGGAATTGTACGAGCAGTACTTC
>TRBV9|-|-|TRBJ2-1
CASSPTVYNEQFF
TGTGCCAGCAGCCCCACGGTCTACAATGAGCAGTTCTTC
>TRBV7-6|TRBD1|once|TRBJ2-7
CASSLGVTGYYEQYF
TGTGCCAGCAGCTTAGGGGTGACAGGGTACTACGAGCAGTACTTC
>TRBV9|-|-|TRBJ1-2
CASSASGWDYGYTF
TGTGCCAGCAGCGCTTCAGGGTGGGACTATGGCTACACCTTC
>TRBV6-5|-|-|TRBJ1-5
CASSYGGDNQPQHF
TGTGCCAGCAGTTACGGAGGGGATAATCAGCCCCAGCATTTT
>TRBV7-6|-|-|TRBJ1-1
CASSFRGNTEAFF
TGTGCCAGCAGCTTTAGGGGGAACACTGAAGCTTTCTTT
>TRBV29-1|-|-|TRBJ1-4
CSASLATNEKLFF
TGCAGCGCCAGTCTTGCAACTAATGAAAAACTGTTTTTT
>TRBV2|TRBD1|once|TRBJ2-7
CASSEALHVGQGSYEQYF
TGTGCCAGCAGTGAAGCGCTTCATGTGGGACAGGGCTCCTACGAGCAGTACTTC
>TRBV27|-|-|TRBJ1-5
CASSFTVGEGNQPQHF
TGTGCCAGCAGTTTTACGGTAGGGGAGGGCAATCAGCCCCAGCATTTT
>TRBV4-1|TRBD1|-|TRBJ1-1
CASSHMGQGGTEAFF
TGCGCCAGCAGCCATATGGGACAGGGGGGAACTGAAGCTTTCTTT
>TRBV19|-|-|TRBJ2-3
CASSIDREGTDTQYF
TGTGCCAGTAGTATAGACAGGGAGGGCACAGATACGCAGTATTTT